A selection of T cell receptor beta chains follows, all from one sample in a study of cytomegalovirus exposure and HLA in healthy donors. Repertoires were generated with immunoSEQ multiplex PCR, while TCRdb's copy carries only in-frame clones and drops some. The sample holds 150,000 to 200,000 clones; about 81% are singletons and the top ten take more than 1.5%. Sequencing was carried out using PBMCs. These receptors were taken from a middle-aged man in good health and CMV-seronegative. Each CDR3 is given with its conserved first and last residue. The D gene is left open where the match is weak. Some rows have no size entry. The others give once, few or many, or a class for an expanded clone.

j_gene	abundance	v_gene	d_gene	len	CDR3aa	CDR3nt
TRBJ2-3	NA	TRBV6-5	NA	15	CASTLTPRGADTQYF	TGTGCCAGCACCTTGACTCCCCGAGGCGCAGATACGCAGTATTTT
TRBJ1-1	NA	TRBV15	TRBD1	14	CATSGRQGNTEAFF	TGTGCCACCAGCGGTAGACAGGGGAACACTGAAGCTTTCTTT
TRBJ2-1	NA	TRBV5-4	NA	14	CASSLSDFGDEQFF	TGTGCCAGCAGCTTAAGTGATTTCGGAGATGAGCAGTTCTTC
TRBJ1-6	NA	TRBV6-5	NA	15	CASTTSQVVDSPLHF	TGTGCCAGCACGACCTCGCAGGTTGTTGATTCACCCCTCCACTTT
TRBJ2-5	NA	TRBV25-1	NA	14	CASSGTGFQETQYF	TGTGCCAGCAGTGGTACAGGGTTCCAAGAGACCCAGTACTTC
TRBJ2-1	NA	TRBV29-1	TRBD2	14	CSVDRTSGDNEQFF	TGCAGCGTTGACCGGACTAGCGGGGACAATGAGCAGTTCTTC
TRBJ1-2	few	TRBV18	NA	15	CASSPGLEGNYGYTF	TGTGCCAGCTCCCCCGGACTTGAGGGTAACTATGGCTACACCTTC
TRBJ2-1	NA	TRBV11-3	NA	15	CASSLRASNYNEQFF	TGTGCCAGCAGCCTCAGGGCTTCAAACTACAATGAGCAGTTCTTC
TRBJ2-7	NA	TRBV7-2	NA	14	CASSLRVDLYEQYF	TGTGCCAGCAGCTTACGGGTCGATCTCTACGAGCAGTACTTC
TRBJ2-7	NA	TRBV30	TRBD2	14	CAWTPGLAGAGQYF	TGTGCCTGGACACCGGGACTAGCGGGGGCCGGGCAGTACTTC
TRBJ2-5	once	TRBV7-2	TRBD2	18	CASSRGLAGGRKGETQYF	TGTGCCAGCAGCCGCGGACTAGCGGGGGGGCGGAAGGGGGAGACCCAGTACTTC
TRBJ1-3	NA	TRBV5-6	NA	14	CASSLRGTGNTIYF	TGTGCCAGCAGCTTGAGGGGGACTGGAAACACCATATATTTT
TRBJ2-1	NA	TRBV6-5	TRBD2	15	CASRRTSGGAGEQFF	TGTGCCAGCAGACGGACTAGCGGGGGGGCGGGTGAGCAGTTCTTC
TRBJ2-7	NA	TRBV7-9	TRBD2	14	CASSRGTSGYEQYF	TGTGCCAGCAGCCGCGGGACTAGCGGCTACGAGCAGTACTTC
TRBJ2-3	NA	TRBV4-2	TRBD2	16	CASSQGLAGAGDTQYF	TGTGCCAGCAGCCAAGGACTAGCGGGAGCCGGAGATACGCAGTATTTT
TRBJ2-1	NA	TRBV2	TRBD2	16	CASSLAGGRSVNEQFF	TGTGCCAGCAGTTTGGCGGGCGGGAGGAGTGTCAATGAGCAGTTCTTC
TRBJ1-1	NA	TRBV18	NA	11	CASFEYTEAFF	TGTGCCAGCTTTGAGTACACTGAAGCTTTCTTT
TRBJ1-4	few	TRBV5-4	NA	17	CASSLGRGPGTNEKLFF	TGTGCCAGCAGCTTGGGGCGGGGGCCGGGAACCAATGAAAAACTGTTTTTT
TRBJ2-7	NA	TRBV29-1	TRBD2	17	CSVEDAWTSGGLYEQYF	TGCAGCGTTGAAGATGCATGGACTAGCGGGGGGTTGTACGAGCAGTACTTC
TRBJ1-4	NA	TRBV21-1	NA	15	CASSSTGASNEKLFF	TGTGCCAGCAGCTCGACAGGGGCTTCTAATGAAAAACTGTTTTTT
TRBJ2-7	few	TRBV19	TRBD1	15	CASSKPNRGTYEQYF	TGTGCCAGTAGTAAGCCCAACAGGGGAACCTACGAGCAGTACTTC
TRBJ2-3	NA	TRBV6-5	NA	15	CASSRGQFIPDTQYF	TGTGCCAGCAGCCGCGGACAGTTTATCCCAGATACGCAGTATTTT
TRBJ1-2	NA	TRBV7-3	NA	14	CASSLTGAGNGYTF	TGTGCCAGCAGCTTAACTGGGGCAGGGAATGGCTACACCTTC
TRBJ2-2	NA	TRBV7-2	TRBD1	16	CASSRTGSFYTGELFF	TGTGCCAGCAGCAGGACAGGGTCCTTCTACACCGGGGAGCTGTTTTTT
TRBJ1-1	NA	TRBV19	TRBD1	16	CASSIAPGQLNTEAFF	TGTGCCAGTAGTATCGCGCCGGGACAGCTTAACACTGAAGCTTTCTTT
TRBJ1-1	NA	TRBV30	NA	17	CAWSVLVGRGGMTEAFF	TGTGCCTGGAGTGTACTCGTCGGGCGGGGGGGTATGACTGAAGCTTTCTTT